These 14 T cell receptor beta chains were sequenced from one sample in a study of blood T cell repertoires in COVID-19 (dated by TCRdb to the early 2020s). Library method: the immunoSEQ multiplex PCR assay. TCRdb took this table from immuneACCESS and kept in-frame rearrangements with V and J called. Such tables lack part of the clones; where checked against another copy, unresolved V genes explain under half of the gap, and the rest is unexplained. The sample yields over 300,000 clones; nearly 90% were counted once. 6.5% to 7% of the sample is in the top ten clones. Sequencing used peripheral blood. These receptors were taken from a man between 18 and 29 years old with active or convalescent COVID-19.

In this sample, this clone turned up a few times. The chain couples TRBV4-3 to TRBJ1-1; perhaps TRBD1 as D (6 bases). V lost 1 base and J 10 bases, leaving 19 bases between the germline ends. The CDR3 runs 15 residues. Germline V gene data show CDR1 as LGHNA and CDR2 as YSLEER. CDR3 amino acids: CASSQVGEGVKAAFF. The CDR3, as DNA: TGCGCCAGCAGCCAAGTGGGGGAGGGGGTAAAGGCAGCTTTCTTT.

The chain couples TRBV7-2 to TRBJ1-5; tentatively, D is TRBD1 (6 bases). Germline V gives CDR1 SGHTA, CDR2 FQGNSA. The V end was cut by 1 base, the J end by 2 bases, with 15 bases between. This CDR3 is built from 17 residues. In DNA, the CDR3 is TGTGCCAGCAGCTTAGTGTTGGGGGCGCGGCGCAATCAGCCCCAGCATTTT. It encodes CASSLVLGARRNQPQHF.

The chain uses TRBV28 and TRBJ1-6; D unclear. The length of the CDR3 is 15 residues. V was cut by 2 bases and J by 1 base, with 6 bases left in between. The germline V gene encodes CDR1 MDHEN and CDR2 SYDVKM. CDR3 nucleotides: TGTGCCAGCAGTTTAGGAGTTTCCTATAATTCACCCCTCCACTTT. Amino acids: CASSLGVSYNSPLHF.

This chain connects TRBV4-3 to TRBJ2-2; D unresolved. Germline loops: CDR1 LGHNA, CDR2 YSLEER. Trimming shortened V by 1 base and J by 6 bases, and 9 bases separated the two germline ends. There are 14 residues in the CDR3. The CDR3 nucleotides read TGCGCCAGCAGCCAAGCTCCTTTGTCCGGGGAGCTGTTTTTT. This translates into CASSQAPLSGELFF.

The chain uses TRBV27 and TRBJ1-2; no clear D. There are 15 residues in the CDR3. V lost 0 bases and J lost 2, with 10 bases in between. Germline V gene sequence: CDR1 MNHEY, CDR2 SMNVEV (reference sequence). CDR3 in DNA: TGTGCCAGCAGTTTATCTCCAGGCCGAAACTATGGCTACACCTTC. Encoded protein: CASSLSPGRNYGYTF.

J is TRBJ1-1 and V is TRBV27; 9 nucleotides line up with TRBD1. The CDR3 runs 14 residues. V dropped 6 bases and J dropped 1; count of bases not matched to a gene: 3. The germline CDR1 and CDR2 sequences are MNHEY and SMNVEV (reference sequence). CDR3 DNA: TGTGCCAGCAGGACACAGGGGGCGAACACTGAAGCTTTCTTT. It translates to CASRTQGANTEAFF.

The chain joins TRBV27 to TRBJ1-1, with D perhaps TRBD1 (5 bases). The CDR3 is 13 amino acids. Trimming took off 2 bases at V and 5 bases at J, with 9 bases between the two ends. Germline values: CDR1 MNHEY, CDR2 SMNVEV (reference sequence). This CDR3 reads CASSLLGGTEAFF. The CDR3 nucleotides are TGTGCCAGCAGTTTACTGGGGGGAACTGAAGCTTTCTTT.

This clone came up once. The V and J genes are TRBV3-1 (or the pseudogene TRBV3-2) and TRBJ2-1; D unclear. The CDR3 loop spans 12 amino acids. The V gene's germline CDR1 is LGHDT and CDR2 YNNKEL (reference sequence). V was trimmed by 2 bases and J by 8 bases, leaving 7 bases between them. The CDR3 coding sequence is TGTGCCAGCAGCCAATCCGTCCATGAGCAGTTCTTC. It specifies CASSQSVHEQFF.

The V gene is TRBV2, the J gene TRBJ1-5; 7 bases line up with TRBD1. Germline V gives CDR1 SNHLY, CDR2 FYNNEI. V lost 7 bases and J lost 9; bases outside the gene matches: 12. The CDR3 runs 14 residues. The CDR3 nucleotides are TGTGCCAGCACGGAGACAGGGTCGTCGCCGCCCCAGCATTTT. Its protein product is CASTETGSSPPQHF.

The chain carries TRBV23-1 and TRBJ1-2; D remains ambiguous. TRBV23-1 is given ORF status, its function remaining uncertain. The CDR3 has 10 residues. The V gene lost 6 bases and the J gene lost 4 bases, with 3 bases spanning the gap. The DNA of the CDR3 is TGCGCCAGCAGGAGCTATGGCTACACCTTC. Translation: CASRSYGYTF.

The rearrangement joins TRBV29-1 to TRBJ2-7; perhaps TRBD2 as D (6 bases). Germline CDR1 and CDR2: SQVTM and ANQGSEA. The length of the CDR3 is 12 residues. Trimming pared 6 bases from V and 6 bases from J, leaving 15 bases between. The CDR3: CSVGQGLGEQYF. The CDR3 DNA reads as TGCAGCGTGGGGCAGGGACTTGGCGAGCAGTACTTC.

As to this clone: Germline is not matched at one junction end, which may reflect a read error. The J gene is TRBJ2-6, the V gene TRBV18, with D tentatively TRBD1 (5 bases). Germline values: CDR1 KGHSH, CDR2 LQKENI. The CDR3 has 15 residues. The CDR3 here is CASSPISSGANVLTF. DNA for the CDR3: TGTGCCAGCTCACCGATAAGCTCTGGGGCCAACGTGCTGACTTTC.

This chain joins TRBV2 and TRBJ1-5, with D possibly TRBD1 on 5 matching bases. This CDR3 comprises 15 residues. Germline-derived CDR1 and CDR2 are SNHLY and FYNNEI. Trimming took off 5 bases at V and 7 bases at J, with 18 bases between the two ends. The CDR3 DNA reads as TGTGCCAGCAGTCAACAGGAATGGGGCAGGCAGCCCCAGCATTTT. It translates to CASSQQEWGRQPQHF. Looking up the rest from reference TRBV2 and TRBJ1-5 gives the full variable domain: EPEVTQTPSHQVTQMGQEVILRCVPISNHLYFYWYRQILGQKVEFLVSFYNNEISEKSEIFDDQFSVERPDGSNFTLKIRSTKLEDSAMYFCASSQQEWGRQPQHFGDGTRLSIL.

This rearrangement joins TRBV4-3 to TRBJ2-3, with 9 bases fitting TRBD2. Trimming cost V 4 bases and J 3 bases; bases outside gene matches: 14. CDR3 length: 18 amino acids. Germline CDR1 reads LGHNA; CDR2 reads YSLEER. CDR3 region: CASSPRPKGGGATDTQYF. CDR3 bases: TGCGCCAGCAGCCCGAGGCCGAAGGGCGGGGGGGCAACAGATACGCAGTATTTT.